This TCR beta chain originates from a study of blood T cell repertoires in COVID-19 (dated by TCRdb to about 2020). General notes on the study: The collaborator samples originated in the United States, Italy and Spain and spanned the acute and convalescent phases of COVID-19. The material from the prospective study consisted of cDNA or gDNA derived from T cells, B-cell-depleted T cells, or PBMCs. The dataset comprised deeply sampled blood TCRbeta repertoires from subjects exposed to, actively infected with, or recovered from COVID-19. The repertoires were released in a freely available public database meant as a resource for research on the immune response to SARS-CoV-2. Samples were obtained from the ongoing ImmuneRACE study (first 160 participants) and from some 1,300 subjects provided by 6 global collaborators. Sample metadata almost always included a de-identified subject ID, COVID-19 status, age in years and sex. Where available, HLA class I and class II types were obtained from metadata supplied by the sample provider rather than from assay-based typing. What the authors observed across the whole study: The quantity of clinical and demographic metadata differed by source and by participant and was supplied without curation.

At one collaborating source in Seattle, patients were enrolled during active infection and were followed longitudinally through the course of disease. Each collaborating institution followed its own protocols to collect whole blood in K2EDTA tubes. For TCRbeta analysis, collaborators shipped samples as frozen whole blood, isolated PBMCs, or DNA extracted from either of those sample types. This clone was observed a single time. No cognate antigen has been identified for it. No clone much larger than this one lies a single base away; base qualities are absent. Measured from the cysteine to the phenylalanine, the CDR3 is 15 residues long. CDR3 DNA is the only sequence kept; it has 45 bases, read in frame from the first base. The germline V gene specifies SGDLS as CDR1 and YYNGEE as CDR2. V sheds 3 bases and J sheds 1 base, leaving 8 bases between their ends. TCRbeta CDR3 regions were amplified from genomic DNA by means of the immunoSEQ Assay, a bias-controlled multiplex PCR. In the original analysis: The number of nucleated cells in each sample was estimated by amplification of reference gene primers within the assay. To quantify the absolute abundance of each unique TCRbeta CDR3 rearrangement, sequence reads were collapsed and filtered. For each sample, productive Simpson clonality was calculated as the square root of Simpson's diversity index over productive rearrangements. Not all clones reach the TCRdb copy of this immuneACCESS table, which keeps in-frame sequences only. Checked studies attribute under half of the gap to unresolved V genes and leave the rest unexplained. The V and J calls and clone size are taken from that table; D and trimming were inferred from the DNA. Present in this sample are roughly 280,000 clones, around nine tenths of which were seen just once. The ten largest clones take up around 5.1% of the sample.

This receptor was obtained from a woman aged 60-75 years with COVID-19, enrolled during active disease. The chain joins TRBV9 to TRBJ2-6; the D gene is not confidently resolved. Sequencing used peripheral blood. The DNA is TGTGCCAGCAGCGGGTCCCTATCTGGGGCCAACGTCCTGACTTTC. Protein translation: CASSGSLSGANVLTF.